This T cell receptor (beta chain) was sequenced for a study of blood T cell repertoires in COVID-19 (TCRdb year 2020). In terms of the full investigation: Samples from collaborators originated in the United States, Italy and Spain and spanned both the acute and convalescent phases of COVID-19. The material from the prospective study consisted of cDNA or gDNA derived from T cells, B-cell-depleted T cells, or PBMCs. Subjects who had been exposed to COVID-19, were actively infected with it, or had recovered from it provided the deeply sampled blood TCRbeta repertoires that made up the dataset. A freely available public database, intended as a resource for researchers studying the immune response to SARS-CoV-2, is where the repertoires were released. The samples were drawn from two sources: the first 160 participants of the ongoing ImmuneRACE study, and 1,000 to 1,500 subjects contributed by 6 global collaborators. A de-identified subject ID, COVID-19 status, age in years and sex were almost always included in the sample metadata. Where available, HLA class I and class II types were taken from metadata supplied by the sample provider and were not determined by assay-based typing.

TCRbeta CDR3 regions were amplified from genomic DNA by means of the immunoSEQ Assay, a bias-controlled multiplex PCR. Turning to the authors' computational methods: Within the assay, amplification of reference gene primers was used to estimate how many nucleated cells each sample contained. To quantify the absolute abundance of each unique TCRbeta CDR3 rearrangement, sequence reads were collapsed and filtered. For each sample, productive Simpson clonality was calculated by taking the square root of Simpson's diversity index across productive rearrangements. The clones in this table, taken by TCRdb from immuneACCESS, are in-frame only. Not every clone is retained; where verified, under half of the shortfall comes from an unresolved V gene, and the cause of the rest is unknown. V and J calls and clone size follow that table, whereas D and trimming were derived from the DNA. Across this sample there are 250,000 or so clones, with roughly 84% seen only once. The ten largest account for over 1.5% of the sample.

As to this clone: No cognate antigen has been identified for it. Base qualities are not at hand, and no much larger clone is one base apart.

Overall study outcomes, separate from this receptor: How much clinical and demographic metadata was included differed by source and by participant, and the metadata was provided uncurated.

V and J lose 3 bases and 0 bases, and a span of 9 bases separates them. From cysteine to phenylalanine, the CDR3 is 16 amino acids long. The read is trimmed to its CDR3 DNA, 48 bases read in frame from base 1. CDR1 SNHLY and CDR2 FYNNEI are derived from the germline V gene. A second Seattle source provided samples from volunteer blood donors who had recovered from COVID-19. Each collaborating institution followed its own protocols to collect whole blood in K2EDTA tubes. For TCRbeta analysis, collaborators shipped samples in one of three forms: frozen whole blood, isolated PBMCs, or DNA extracted from either of those sample types.

The TCR was taken from a woman in her thirties or forties who had recovered from COVID-19. This chain joins TRBV2 to TRBJ1-6; no D gene call is confident. Sequenced sample: peripheral blood. The bases read TGTGCCAGCAGTGATAAAAGGAGCTCCTATAATTCACCCCTCCACTTT. Translated, it gives CASSDKRSSYNSPLHF.